This entry lists 27 T cell receptor beta chains sequenced from one sample in a study of T-cell memory formation after mild COVID-19. TCRdb re-derived calls from the 5' RACE reads in MiXCR, one entry per CDR3 protein. The sample consists of 350,000 to 550,000 distinct CDR3 sequences, approximately 18% of them appearing once. The sequenced sample was PBMCs or a T cell subset sorted from them (not recorded which). These receptors came from a man younger than 35 who had mild COVID-19 (a few samples of this study predate the infection). Cell type and time point are not known.

The rearrangement uses TRBV6-2 or TRBV6-3 and TRBJ2-7; D unclear. Looked up from germline, CDR1 is MNHEY and CDR2 is SVGEGT. Trimming took 2 bases from V and 4 from J, leaving 6 bases between them. CDR3 length equals 12 residues. CDR3 sequence (DNA): TGTGCCAGCAGTTACCAAAATTACGAGCAGTACTTC. Translation: CASSYQNYEQYF.

This chain connects TRBV6-5 to TRBJ2-2; D is undetermined. Germline CDR1 reads MNHEY; CDR2 reads SVGAGI. This CDR3 is built from 16 residues. V lost 2 bases, J lost 0 bases, and 10 bases lay in between. For the CDR3, the DNA is TGTGCCAGCAGTTACGTCACAGCCACGAACACCGGGGAGCTGTTTTTT. This gives the protein CASSYVTATNTGELFF.

This clonotype was seen more than once but under ten times. This chain joins TRBV20-1 and TRBJ2-2, with D perhaps assigned TRBD1 or TRBD2 (6 bases each). Germline CDR1 reads DFQATT; CDR2 reads SNEGSKA (reference sequence). The CDR3 is 18 amino acids. V lost 2 bases and J lost 1, with 20 bases in between. This chain's CDR3 is CSARLGGLRNRNTGELFF. Written as DNA, the CDR3 is TGCAGTGCTAGATTGGGGGGCCTTCGAAATAGGAACACCGGGGAGCTGTTTTTT.

In this sample, this clonotype turned up once. The genes are TRBV5-1 and TRBJ1-1; TRBD1 is a possible D gene (6 bases). The CDR3 is 15 amino acids. Trimming took off 2 bases at V and 0 bases at J, with 11 bases between the two ends. CDR1 SGHRS and CDR2 YFSETQ come from the germline V gene. CDR3 protein: CASSFGQRLNTEAFF. CDR3 nucleotide sequence: TGCGCCAGCAGCTTTGGACAGAGGTTGAACACTGAAGCTTTCTTT.

In the case of this clonotype: The conserved closing phenylalanine or tryptophan is absent in this CDR3, likely reflecting a read error. The CDR3 DNA reads TGCGCCAGCAGCTTGGCAGGGACTAGTGAAAGTGAGCAGTTCTTA. The encoded protein is CASSLAGTSESEQFL. V and J are TRBV5-1 and TRBJ2-1; 8 nucleotides agree with TRBD2. CDR1 SGHRS and CDR2 YFSETQ come from the germline V gene. After removal of 0 bases from V and 9 bases from J, the junction contained 8 bases not matched to a gene. The CDR3 length is 15 residues.

This clonotype was counted only a few times. This chain links TRBV2 with TRBJ2-3, with D possibly matching TRBD2 (7 bases). Trimming took 4 bases from V and 9 from J, leaving 17 bases between them. In germline, CDR1 is SNHLY, CDR2 FYNNEI. The CDR3 sequence is 14 residues long. Here the CDR3 DNA reads TGTGCCAGCAGTGTATGGACTAGAGGGGGGACGCAGTATTTT. This gives the protein CASSVWTRGGTQYF.

In this sample, this clonotype turned up many times. This chain links TRBV9 with TRBJ2-3; no reliable D call. V gave up 0 bases and J gave up 6 bases, with 11 bases separating them. CDR1 is SGDLS, CDR2 YYNGEE, per germline. This CDR3 has 14 amino acids. CDR3 loop: CASSVVPVPDTQYF. The CDR3 coding sequence is TGTGCCAGCAGCGTAGTACCGGTCCCGGATACGCAGTATTTT.

This chain links TRBV20-1 with TRBJ1-1, with 7 bases identical to TRBD1. Looked up from germline, CDR1 is DFQATT and CDR2 is SNEGSKA (reference sequence). The CDR3 runs to 16 residues. Losses at the gene ends were 0 bases for V and 0 bases for J; bases not matched to a gene: 7. The CDR3 loop reads CSARDRQGSMNTEAFF. The CDR3 nucleotides read TGCAGTGCTAGAGACCGACAGGGATCCATGAACACTGAAGCTTTCTTT.

This clonotype was found a few times. The chain recombines TRBV4-3 with TRBJ1-1; TRBD1 agrees at 7 bases. CDR1 and CDR2 (germline): LGHNA, YSLEER. CDR3 length: 17 residues. With V trimmed by 3 bases and J by 6 bases, 16 bases remained unmatched. The CDR3 region has the DNA TGCGCCAGCAGCCACACATTATTAGGGGGCTTAGTCGCTGAAGCTTTCTTT. This encodes CASSHTLLGGLVAEAFF.

This clonotype was observed many times. The chain joins TRBV6-1 to TRBJ2-7; 7 bases match TRBD1. CDR1 MNHNS and CDR2 SASEGT come from the germline V gene. J lost 5 bases, V lost 8 bases, and 6 bases had no gene match. The CDR3 length is 12 residues. The chain's CDR3 is CASLLQGNEQYF. The CDR3 bases are TGTGCCAGCCTCCTACAGGGGAACGAGCAGTACTTC.

The table lists this clonotype with a few counts. CDR3 in amino acids: CASTNNMGREAFF. The CDR3 coding sequence is TGTGCCAGCACTAATAACATGGGGAGGGAAGCTTTCTTT. This chain links TRBV6-6 with TRBJ1-1; D not resolved. The CDR3 loop spans 13 amino acids. V was cut by 7 bases and J by 8 bases, with 17 bases left in between. In germline, CDR1 is MNHNY, CDR2 SVGAGI (reference sequence).

On this clonotype: One junction end disagrees with the germline gene, perhaps due to a read error. The chain couples TRBV12-3 or TRBV12-4 to TRBJ1-6; the D gene is possibly TRBD1 (5 bases). CDR3 length: 19 residues. The CDR3 DNA is TGTGACAGCAGTTTAGTCCTCTTCAAGGGGAGCTCCTATAATTCACCCCTCCACTTT. It yields the protein CDSSLVLFKGSSYNSPLHF.

V and J are TRBV7-9 and TRBJ2-4, with 11 bases lining up with TRBD1. V dropped 4 bases and J dropped 1; count of bases not matched to a gene: 12. From germline, CDR1 is SEHNR and CDR2 FQNEAQ (reference sequence). The CDR3 sequence is 19 residues long. CDR3: CASSSDRDRGMEAKNIQYF. Here the CDR3 DNA reads TGTGCCAGCAGCTCCGACCGGGACAGGGGGATGGAGGCCAAAAACATTCAGTACTTC.

This clonotype was observed a handful of times. This chain joins TRBV20-1 and TRBJ2-7; D possibly corresponds to TRBD2 (6 bases). Trimming took off 5 bases at V and 1 base at J, with 12 bases between the two ends. The CDR3 is 13 amino acids. CDR1 and CDR2 from the germline V gene are DFQATT and SNEGSKA (reference sequence). This CDR3 reads CSAFDGRSYEQYV. The CDR3 DNA reads as TGCAGTGCTTTTGATGGGAGGTCCTACGAGCAGTACGTC.

The V and J genes are TRBV7-9 and TRBJ2-3; D is perhaps TRBD1 or TRBD2 (5 bases each). V shed 5 bases and J shed 2 bases, with 11 bases lying between them. CDR1 is SEHNR and CDR2 is FQNEAQ in the germline V gene (reference sequence). The CDR3 is 14 residues long. CDR3 region: CASSGAGLTDTQYF. The CDR3, as DNA: TGTGCCAGCAGCGGGGCGGGTCTCACAGATACGCAGTATTTT. Full variable domain (missing parts from reference TRBV7-9 and TRBJ2-3): DTGVSQNPRHKITKRGQNVTFRCDPISEHNRLYWYRQTLGQGPEFLTYFQNEAQLEKSRLLSDRFSAERPKGSFSTLEIQRTEQGDSAMYLCASSGAGLTDTQYFGPGTRLTVL.

The rearrangement links TRBV29-1 to TRBJ1-2; D is ambiguous. The CDR3 covers 11 residues. Germline V gene sequence: CDR1 SQVTM, CDR2 ANQGSEA. V lost 6 bases and J 3 bases, leaving 8 bases between the germline ends. Written as DNA, the CDR3 is TGCAGCGTAGGCTGGGACTATGGCTACACCTTC. Residues: CSVGWDYGYTF.

The table lists this clonotype with a few counts. The chain couples TRBV20-1 to TRBJ1-2; 8 bases map to TRBD1. With V trimmed by 5 bases and J by 5 bases, 7 bases remained unmatched. The CDR3 has 13 residues. Per germline, CDR1 DFQATT and CDR2 SNEGSKA (reference sequence). As DNA, the CDR3 is TGCAGTGCTTACAGGGGGACTAGTTATGGCTACACCTTC. Amino acids: CSAYRGTSYGYTF.

This clonotype has just a few counts. The V and J genes are TRBV18 and TRBJ2-3; D remains ambiguous. The germline gives CDR1 KGHSH, CDR2 LQKENI. V lost 4 bases and J lost 4, with 12 bases in between. This CDR3 region has 14 residues. The CDR3 loop is CASSHPALPDTQYF. The CDR3 coding sequence is TGTGCCAGCTCACACCCCGCGTTGCCAGATACGCAGTATTTT.

V is TRBV4-2 and J is TRBJ2-3, with D uncertain. Per the germline V gene, CDR1 is LGHNA and CDR2 is YNFKEQ. The V end lost 3 bases, the J end lost 6 bases, and 16 bases lay between the germline ends. The CDR3 is made up of 15 amino acids. CDR3 in DNA: TGTGCCAGCAGCCACCCAAAGGGTAGTTCCGATACGCAGTATTTT. Residues: CASSHPKGSSDTQYF.

V is TRBV5-1 and J is TRBJ2-3; D may correspond to TRBD1 or TRBD2 (6 bases each). The germline V gene encodes CDR1 SGHRS and CDR2 YFSETQ. With 0 bases removed from V and 0 bases from J, the gap between germline ends came to 17 bases. The CDR3 spans 18 residues. CDR3 DNA: TGCGCCAGCAGCTTGGCCGGGATTGGGGGGCTGAGCACAGATACGCAGTATTTT. Translating gives CASSLAGIGGLSTDTQYF. Variable domain in full (rest from reference TRBV5-1 and TRBJ2-3): KAGVTQTPRYLIKTRGQQVTLSCSPISGHRSVSWYQQTPGQGLQFLFEYFSETQRNKGNFPGRFSGRQFSNSRSEMNVSTLELGDSALYLCASSLAGIGGLSTDTQYFGPGTRLTVL.

This clonotype was recorded a few times. The CDR3 DNA follows: TGTGCCACCCAGCTTGGCCTTTCGGGCAATGAGCAGTTCTTC. It is translated as CATQLGLSGNEQFF. The V call is TRBV7-8, the J call TRBJ2-1; D is unresolved. This CDR3 is 14 amino acids long. V lost 10 bases and J lost 6, with 19 bases in between. Germline V CDR1 and CDR2: SGHVS, FQNEAQ.

The chain uses TRBV5-1 and TRBJ1-1, with 7 bases lining up with TRBD1. With V trimmed by 4 bases and J by 0 bases, 6 bases remained unmatched. This CDR3 has 15 amino acids. The germline V gene has CDR1 SGHRS and CDR2 YFSETQ. CDR3 coding DNA: TGCGCCAGCAGCGCGACAGGGTCCATGAACACTGAAGCTTTCTTT. Its protein is CASSATGSMNTEAFF.

This clonotype was found a few times. V gene TRBV5-6 combines with J gene TRBJ1-5, with 8 bases fitting TRBD1. V was clipped by 3 bases and J by 6 bases; unmatched bases: 5. From germline, CDR1 is SGHDT and CDR2 YYEEEE. The CDR3 runs 14 residues. CDR3: CASSSGQGLQPQHF. CDR3 bases: TGTGCCAGCAGCTCAGGACAGGGACTTCAGCCCCAGCATTTT.

This clonotype has just a few counts. The chain is built from TRBV3-1 and TRBJ2-1; 9 bases agree with TRBD1. The germline gives CDR1 LGHDT, CDR2 YNNKEL (reference sequence). There are 18 residues in the CDR3. V was clipped by 4 bases and J by 2 bases; unmatched bases: 12. For the CDR3, the DNA is TGTGCCAGCAGCCGAGGGACAGGGATCAGGGCGGCCTACAATGAGCAGTTCTTC. Protein: CASSRGTGIRAAYNEQFF.

The chain is built from TRBV11-3 and TRBJ2-3; TRBD2 might be the D (5 bases). Germline V gives CDR1 SGHNT, CDR2 YENEEA. The CDR3 contains 13 residues. Deletions cut 4 bases from V and 3 bases from J, with 8 bases between. CDR3 sequence (DNA): TGTGCCAGCAGCTCAGCGGATACAGATACGCAGTATTTT. Protein: CASSSADTDTQYF.

This clonotype was counted only a few times. The CDR3 region has the DNA TGTGCCAGCTCATCAACGATAGGCTACGAGCAGTACTTC. This sequence encodes CASSSTIGYEQYF. The V and J genes are TRBV18 and TRBJ2-7; no reliable D call. V shed 5 bases and J shed 3 bases, with 11 bases lying between them. There are 13 residues in the CDR3. The germline V gene has CDR1 KGHSH and CDR2 LQKENI.

V and J are TRBV19 and TRBJ2-5; tentatively, D is TRBD1 (6 bases). V was shortened by 7 bases and J by 5 bases, with 17 bases between the two germline ends. The CDR3 has 14 residues. CDR1 LNHDA and CDR2 SQIVND come from the germline V gene (reference sequence). For the CDR3, the DNA is TGTGCCAGTACCCGAACCGGGACATCGGAGACCCAGTACTTC. Amino acids: CASTRTGTSETQYF.